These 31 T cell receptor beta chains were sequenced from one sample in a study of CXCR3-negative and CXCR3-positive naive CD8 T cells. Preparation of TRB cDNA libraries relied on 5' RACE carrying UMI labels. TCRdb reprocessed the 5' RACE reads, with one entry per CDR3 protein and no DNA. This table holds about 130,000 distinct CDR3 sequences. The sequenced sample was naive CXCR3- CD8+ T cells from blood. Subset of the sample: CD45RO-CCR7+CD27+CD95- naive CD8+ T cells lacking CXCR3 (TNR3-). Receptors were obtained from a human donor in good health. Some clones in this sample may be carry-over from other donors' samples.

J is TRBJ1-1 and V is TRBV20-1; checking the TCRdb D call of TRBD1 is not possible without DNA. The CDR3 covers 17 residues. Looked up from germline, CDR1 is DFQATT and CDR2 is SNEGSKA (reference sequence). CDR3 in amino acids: CSARDDGALSLDTEAFF.

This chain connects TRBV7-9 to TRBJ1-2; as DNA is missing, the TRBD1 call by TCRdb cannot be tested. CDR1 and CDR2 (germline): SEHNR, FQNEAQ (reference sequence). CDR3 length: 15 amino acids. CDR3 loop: CASSYSGTGAYGYTF.

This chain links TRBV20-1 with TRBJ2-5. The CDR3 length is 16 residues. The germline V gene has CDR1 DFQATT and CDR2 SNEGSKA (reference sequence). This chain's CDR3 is CSARDPYALTFETQYF.

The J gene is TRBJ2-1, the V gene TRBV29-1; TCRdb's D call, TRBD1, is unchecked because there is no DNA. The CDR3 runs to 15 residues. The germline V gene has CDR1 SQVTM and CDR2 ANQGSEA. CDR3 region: CSTPGQGWSRNEQFF.

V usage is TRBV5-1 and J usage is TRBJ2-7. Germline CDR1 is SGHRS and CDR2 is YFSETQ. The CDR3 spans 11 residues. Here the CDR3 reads CASSLGHEQYF.

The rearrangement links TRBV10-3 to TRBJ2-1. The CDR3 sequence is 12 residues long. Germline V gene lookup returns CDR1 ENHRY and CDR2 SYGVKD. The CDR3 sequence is CAISELGNEQFF.

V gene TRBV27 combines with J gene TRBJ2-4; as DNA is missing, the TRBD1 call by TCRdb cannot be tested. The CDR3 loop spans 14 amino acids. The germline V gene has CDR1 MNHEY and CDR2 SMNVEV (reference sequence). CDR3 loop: CASSQSRTGNIQYF.

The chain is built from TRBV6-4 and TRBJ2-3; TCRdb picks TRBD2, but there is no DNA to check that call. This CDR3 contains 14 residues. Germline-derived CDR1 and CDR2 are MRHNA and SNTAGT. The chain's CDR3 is CASSDRGGTDTQYF.

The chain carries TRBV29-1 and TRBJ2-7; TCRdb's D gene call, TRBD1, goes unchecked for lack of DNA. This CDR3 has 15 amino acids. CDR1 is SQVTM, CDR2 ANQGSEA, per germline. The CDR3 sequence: CSVGIGTGEYYEQYF.

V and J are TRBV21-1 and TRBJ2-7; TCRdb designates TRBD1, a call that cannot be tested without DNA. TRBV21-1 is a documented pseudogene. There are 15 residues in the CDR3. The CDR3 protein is CASSKRPGAFYEQYF.

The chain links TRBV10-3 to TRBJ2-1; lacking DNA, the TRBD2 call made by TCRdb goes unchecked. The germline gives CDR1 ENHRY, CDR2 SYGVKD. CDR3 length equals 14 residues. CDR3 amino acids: CAISPSGGDNEQFF.

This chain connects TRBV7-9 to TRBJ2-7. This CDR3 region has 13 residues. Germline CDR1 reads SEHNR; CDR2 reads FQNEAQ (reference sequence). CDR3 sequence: CASSLALRGEQYF.

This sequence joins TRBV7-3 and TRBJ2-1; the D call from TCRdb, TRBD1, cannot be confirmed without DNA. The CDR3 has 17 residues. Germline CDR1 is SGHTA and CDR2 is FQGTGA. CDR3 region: CASSPTGGQFPFNEQFF.

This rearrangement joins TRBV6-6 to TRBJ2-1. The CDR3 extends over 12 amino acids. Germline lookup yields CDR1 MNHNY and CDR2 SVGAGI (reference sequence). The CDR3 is CASSLLDHEQFF.

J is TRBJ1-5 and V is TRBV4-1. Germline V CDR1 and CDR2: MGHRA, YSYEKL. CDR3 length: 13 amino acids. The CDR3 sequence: CASSQTNNQPQHF.

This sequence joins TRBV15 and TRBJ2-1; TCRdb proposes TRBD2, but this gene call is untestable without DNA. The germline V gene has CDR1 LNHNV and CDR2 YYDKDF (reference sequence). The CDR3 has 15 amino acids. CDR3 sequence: CATSRGDRREDEQFF.

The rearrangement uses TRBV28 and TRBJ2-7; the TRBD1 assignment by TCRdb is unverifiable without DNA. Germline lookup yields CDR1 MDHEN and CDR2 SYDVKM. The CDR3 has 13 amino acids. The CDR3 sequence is CASSSRTGYEQYF.

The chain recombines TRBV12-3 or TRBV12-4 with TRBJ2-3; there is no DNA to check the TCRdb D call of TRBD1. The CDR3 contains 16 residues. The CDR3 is CASRRRDTTFTDTQYF.

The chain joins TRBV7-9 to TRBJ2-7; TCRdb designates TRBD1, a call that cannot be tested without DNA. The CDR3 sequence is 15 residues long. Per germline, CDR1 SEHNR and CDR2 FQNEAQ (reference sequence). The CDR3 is CASSSGQGAAYEQYF.

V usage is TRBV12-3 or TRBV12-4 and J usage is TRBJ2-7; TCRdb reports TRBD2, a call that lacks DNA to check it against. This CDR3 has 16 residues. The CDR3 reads CASSEGLARSSYEQYF.

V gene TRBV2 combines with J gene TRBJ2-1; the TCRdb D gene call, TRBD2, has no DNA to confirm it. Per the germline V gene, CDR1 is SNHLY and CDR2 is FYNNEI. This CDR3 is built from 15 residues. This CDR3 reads CASSAGLAGDNEQFF.

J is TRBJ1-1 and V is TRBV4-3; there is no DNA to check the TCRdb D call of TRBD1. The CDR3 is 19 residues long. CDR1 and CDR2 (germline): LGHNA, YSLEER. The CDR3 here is CASSQDRDRGLGMNTEAFF.

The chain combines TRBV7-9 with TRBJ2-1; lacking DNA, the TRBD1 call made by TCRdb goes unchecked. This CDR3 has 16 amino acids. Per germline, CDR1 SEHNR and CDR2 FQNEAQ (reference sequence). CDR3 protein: CASSLVGGPSYNEQFF.

CDR3 sequence reads: CASSQDPGAGETQYF. The chain couples TRBV4-1 to TRBJ2-5; checking the TCRdb D call of TRBD1 is not possible without DNA. Germline V lookup: CDR1 MGHRA, CDR2 YSYEKL. The CDR3 consists of 15 residues.

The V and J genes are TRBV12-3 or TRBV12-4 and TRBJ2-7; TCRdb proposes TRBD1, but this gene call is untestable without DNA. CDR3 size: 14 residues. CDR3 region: CASSLQGAYYEQYF.

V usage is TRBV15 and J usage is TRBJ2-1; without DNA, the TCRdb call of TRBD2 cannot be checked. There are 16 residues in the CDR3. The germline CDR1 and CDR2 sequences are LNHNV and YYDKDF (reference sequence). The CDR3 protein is CATSRDVGLLIHEQFF.

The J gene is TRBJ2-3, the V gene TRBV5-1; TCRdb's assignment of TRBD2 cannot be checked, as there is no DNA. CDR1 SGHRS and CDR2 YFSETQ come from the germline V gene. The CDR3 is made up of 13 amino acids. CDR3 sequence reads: CASRTTSTDTQYF.

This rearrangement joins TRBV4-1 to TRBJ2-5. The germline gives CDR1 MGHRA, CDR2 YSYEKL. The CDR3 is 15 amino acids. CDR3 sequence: CASSQDPGFQQTQYF.

CDR3 region: CASSSPPGDEQYF. The chain links TRBV28 to TRBJ2-7. CDR3 length equals 13 residues. Per germline, CDR1 MDHEN and CDR2 SYDVKM.

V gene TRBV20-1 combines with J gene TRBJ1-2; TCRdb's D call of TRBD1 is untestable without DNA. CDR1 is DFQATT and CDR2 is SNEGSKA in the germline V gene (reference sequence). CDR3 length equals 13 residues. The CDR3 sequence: CSARVPGRHGYTF.

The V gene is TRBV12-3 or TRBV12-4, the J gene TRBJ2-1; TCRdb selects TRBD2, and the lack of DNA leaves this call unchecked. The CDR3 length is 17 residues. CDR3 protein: CASSFRRGGVIFHEQFF.